This T cell receptor (beta chain) came from a study of blood T cell repertoires in COVID-19. The protocol was immunoSEQ multiplex PCR, while the TCRdb copy is restricted to in-frame clones and leaves out a portion. The sample lists around 170,000 clones, around 84% occurring once. V lost 2 bases and J lost 6; bases outside the gene matches: 13. Germline V CDR1 and CDR2: SGHTA, FQGNSA. The CDR3 covers 17 residues. This rearrangement joins TRBV7-2 to TRBJ2-1; 7 bases match TRBD2. Input material: peripheral blood. This receptor was obtained from a man aged 25 to 45 with active or convalescent COVID-19. The CDR3 is CASSLSGRAGEGNEQFF. DNA of the CDR3: TGTGCCAGCAGCTTATCCGGGCGCGCGGGAGAGGGCAATGAGCAGTTCTTC. Looking up the rest from reference TRBV7-2 and TRBJ2-1 gives the full variable domain: GAGVSQSPSNKVTEKGKDVELRCDPISGHTALYWYRQSLGQGLEFLIYFQGNSAPDKSGLPSDRFSAERTGGSVSTLTIQRTQQEDSAVYLCASSLSGRAGEGNEQFFGPGTRLTVL.